Listed below are T cell receptor beta chains from one sample, sequenced in a study of blood T cell repertoires in COVID-19. This table comes from immunoSEQ multiplex PCR, and its TCRdb copy is limited to in-frame clones, with some not included. Among about 310,000 clones listed, roughly 90% were seen once. The sequencing input was PBMCs or T cells enriched from blood (not recorded which). The receptors were sampled from a woman aged 40 to 49 who had recovered from COVID-19. Both conserved end residues are part of each CDR3. D genes are given only for firm matches.

>TRBJ2-5|TRBV9|-
CASSVRGAYQETQYF
TGTGCCAGCAGCGTTCGGGGGGCGTACCAAGAGACCCAGTACTTC
>TRBJ1-1|TRBV10-3|-
CAISRDLLNTEAFF
TGTGCCATCAGTAGAGACTTGCTAAACACTGAAGCTTTCTTT
>TRBJ1-5|TRBV30|TRBD1
CAWSVRSTGNQPQHF
TGTGCCTGGAGTGTAAGGTCGACAGGGAATCAGCCCCAGCATTTT
>TRBJ2-7|TRBV10-1|TRBD1
CASSRQGAYEQYF
TGCGCCAGCAGTAGGCAGGGGGCCTACGAGCAGTACTTC
>TRBJ2-1|TRBV18|-
CASTVLGGQNYNEQFF
TGTGCCAGCACCGTCCTCGGCGGACAGAACTACAATGAGCAGTTCTTC
>TRBJ1-3|TRBV28|-
CASSPGGPGNTIYF
TGTGCCAGCAGTCCCGGGGGGCCTGGAAACACCATATATTTT
>TRBJ2-7|TRBV4-3|-
CASSQLEGQYEQYF
TGCGCCAGCAGCCAACTGGAGGGGCAGTACGAGCAGTACTTC
>TRBJ1-3|TRBV24-1|-
CATSKGGGGRASGNTIYF
TGTGCCACCAGTAAAGGTGGCGGGGGTAGGGCCTCTGGAAACACCATATATTTT
>TRBJ2-7|TRBV7-6|TRBD2
CASSLGVAGASYEQYF
TGTGCCAGCAGCTTAGGGGTAGCGGGGGCCTCCTACGAGCAGTACTTC
>TRBJ1-1|TRBV28|-
CASKRGGNTEAFF
TGTGCCAGCAAGCGGGGAGGGAACACTGAAGCTTTCTTT
>TRBJ2-1|TRBV7-8|-
CASSSVRGEVTYNEQFF
TGTGCCAGCAGCTCGGTCAGGGGGGAAGTAACCTACAATGAGCAGTTCTTC
>TRBJ1-1|TRBV27|-
CASSNGRNTEAFF
TGTGCCAGCAGTAATGGGAGGAACACTGAAGCTTTCTTT
>TRBJ2-5|TRBV15|-
CATRPRHQETQYF
TGTGCCACCAGGCCCAGGCACCAAGAGACCCAGTACTTC
>TRBJ2-1|TRBV19|TRBD2
CASSKTGTSEYNEQFF
TGTGCCAGTAGTAAAACCGGGACTAGCGAGTACAATGAGCAGTTCTTC